A single sample is the source of the 22 T cell receptor beta chains below, sequenced in a study of shared clonotypes between healthy human individuals. Data came from immunoSEQ multiplex PCR; TCRdb stores just in-frame clones and leaves some out. The sample contains millions of clones, 85% to 95% of which appear only once. The sequencing sample was made of naive CD4+ T cells from PBMCs. Subset indicated: CD45RA+ positively selected. These TCRs come from a man between 18 and 35 years old in good health. Some clones in this sample may be carry-over from other donors' samples.

The gene calls are TRBV2 and TRBJ2-7; 10 bases match TRBD1. The CDR3 length is 15 residues. From germline, CDR1 is SNHLY and CDR2 FYNNEI. V shed 7 bases, J shed 2 bases, and the junction held 8 bases outside the gene matches. The CDR3 DNA reads as TGTGCCAGCAAGCGGGACAGGGGAACCGCCTACGAGCAGTACTTC. Translating it yields CASKRDRGTAYEQYF.

In this sample, this clone turned up a few times. The rearrangement uses TRBV28 and TRBJ1-1; D is uncertain. Per germline, CDR1 MDHEN and CDR2 SYDVKM. V lost 8 bases to trimming and J lost 3 bases, with 7 bases between them. This CDR3 contains 11 residues. For the CDR3, the DNA is TGTGCCAGCGGGCCATACACTGAAGCTTTCTTT. It specifies CASGPYTEAFF.

The J gene is TRBJ2-7, the V gene TRBV30; the D is unclear. The CDR3 length is 14 residues. V shed 4 bases and J shed 0 bases, with 13 bases lying between them. CDR1 and CDR2 (germline): GTSNPN, SVGIG (reference sequence). CDR3 sequence: CAWTRHGNSYEQYF. The CDR3 region has the DNA TGTGCCTGGACAAGACACGGTAACTCCTACGAGCAGTACTTC.

This rearrangement joins TRBV7-8 to TRBJ1-3; D gene unclear. The CDR3 consists of 14 residues. The germline V and J ends were trimmed by 7 bases and 2 bases, with 12 bases remaining between them. CDR1 SGHVS and CDR2 FQNEAQ come from the germline V gene. The DNA of the CDR3 is TGTGCCAGCATGATAGGGATAACTGGAAACACCATATATTTT. Its protein is CASMIGITGNTIYF.

About this clone itself: Other DNA sequences in the same sample also yield this CDR3. In DNA form, the CDR3 reads TGTGCCAGCAGCATCCGAGGGGGGGAGACCCAGTACTTC. It translates to CASSIRGGETQYF. The chain uses TRBV7-2 and TRBJ2-5; D assignment may be TRBD1 or TRBD2 (6 bases each). This CDR3 is 13 amino acids long. The germline gives CDR1 SGHTA, CDR2 FQGNSA. With 5 bases removed from V and 5 bases from J, the gap between germline ends came to 12 bases.

This chain links TRBV2 with TRBJ2-1; 8 bases are a match to TRBD1. The V gene's germline CDR1 is SNHLY and CDR2 FYNNEI. The CDR3 loop spans 15 amino acids. The V gene end was trimmed by 3 bases and the J gene end by 5 bases; junction bases not matched to a gene: 6. Here the CDR3 DNA reads TGTGCCAGCAGTGATAGGACAGGGCCCCACAATGAGCAGTTCTTC. It translates to CASSDRTGPHNEQFF.

This clone was detected only once. The rearrangement links TRBV19 to TRBJ1-2; D uncertain. Per the germline V gene, CDR1 is LNHDA and CDR2 is SQIVND (reference sequence). V was pared by 2 bases and J by 2 bases, with 24 bases between. The CDR3 loop spans 19 amino acids. CDR3 sequence reads: CASSIRGSQANGFNYGYTF. In DNA form, the CDR3 reads TGTGCCAGTAGTATAAGAGGATCCCAAGCAAACGGGTTCAACTATGGCTACACCTTC.

The chain couples TRBV4-3 to TRBJ2-6; TRBD1 might be the D (6 bases). Trimming removed 4 bases at V and 4 bases at J, with 14 bases between. The CDR3 has 16 amino acids. Germline V CDR1 and CDR2: LGHNA, YSLEER. DNA of the CDR3: TGCGCCAGCAGCCTTCAGGGGCCCCTCGGGGCCAACGTCCTGACTTTC. Protein product: CASSLQGPLGANVLTF.

This chain links TRBV4-3 with TRBJ1-4, with a possible D match to TRBD1 (5 bases). The V and J ends lost 1 base and 7 bases respectively, with 13 bases between them. Per germline, CDR1 LGHNA and CDR2 YSLEER. The CDR3 extends over 15 amino acids. As DNA, the CDR3 is TGCGCCAGCAGCCAAGTCCCAGGGACGCCTGAAAAACTGTTTTTT. Its translation: CASSQVPGTPEKLFF.

Points on this clone: The sample carries other DNA sequences with the same CDR3. V usage is TRBV28 and J usage is TRBJ2-6; no clear D. Trimming left V 3 bases short and J 4 bases short, with 10 bases between. This CDR3 is built from 15 residues. CDR1 and CDR2 (germline): MDHEN, SYDVKM. The CDR3 bases are TGTGCCAGCAGTTTGACGGGTTTCGGGGCCAACGTCCTGACTTTC. It yields the protein CASSLTGFGANVLTF.

The chain combines TRBV2 with TRBJ1-5; the D gene is possibly TRBD1 (6 bases). The V end lost 6 bases, the J end lost 9 bases, and 18 bases lay between the germline ends. The CDR3 sequence is 14 residues long. Germline lookup yields CDR1 SNHLY and CDR2 FYNNEI. As DNA, the CDR3 is TGTGCCAGCAGCGATACAGGGAGTCTAGGGCCCCAGCATTTT. Protein: CASSDTGSLGPQHF.

J is TRBJ2-5 and V is TRBV14; D might be TRBD2 (5 bases). The CDR3 is made up of 15 amino acids. Between the trimmed V and J ends, which lost 2 bases and 2 bases, there was a span of 12 bases. The germline CDR1 and CDR2 sequences are SGHDN and FVKESK. The CDR3 DNA follows: TGTGCCAGCAGCCAACTCGGGATATTACAAGAGACCCAGTACTTC. Its translation: CASSQLGILQETQYF.

As regards this clone: Other DNA sequences in this sample translate to the same CDR3. V usage is TRBV7-3 and J usage is TRBJ1-1, with D possibly matching TRBD1 (5 bases). Germline V lookup: CDR1 SGHTA, CDR2 FQGTGA. The length of the CDR3 is 13 residues. V dropped 5 bases and J dropped 3 bases, with 10 bases sitting between them. The CDR3 is CASSPRGDTEAFF. The CDR3 DNA reads TGTGCCAGCAGCCCGCGGGGGGACACTGAAGCTTTCTTT.

The chain uses TRBV19 and TRBJ1-5; 8 positions agree with TRBD1. Germline trimming cut 7 bases from V and 6 bases from J; bases unmatched to any gene: 14. CDR3 length equals 16 residues. CDR1 LNHDA and CDR2 SQIVND come from the germline V gene (reference sequence). CDR3 nucleotide sequence: TGTGCCAGTACTAGAACGGGGCAGGGGGCGCCTCAGCCCCAGCATTTT. Protein product: CASTRTGQGAPQPQHF.

Only a few counts were recorded for this clone. This chain links TRBV11-3 with TRBJ2-2, with 7 nucleotides matching TRBD2. The CDR3 is 16 residues long. CDR1 and CDR2 (germline): SGHNT, YENEEA. Trimming removed 3 bases from V and 2 bases from J; junction bases left unmatched: 6. The CDR3 loop is CASSFGSSGNTGELFF. The CDR3 nucleotides read TGTGCCAGCAGCTTCGGGTCTAGCGGCAACACCGGGGAGCTGTTTTTT.

This chain joins TRBV7-6 and TRBJ1-1, with D possibly matching TRBD1 (5 bases). Trimming cost V 1 base and J 0 bases, with 12 bases left between them. CDR3 length: 16 amino acids. Germline CDR1 SGHVS, CDR2 FNYEAQ. The CDR3 DNA reads as TGTGCCAGCAGCTTAGAGACAGCGGTTTTGAACACTGAAGCTTTCTTT. Amino acids: CASSLETAVLNTEAFF.

V usage is TRBV18 and J usage is TRBJ2-1; 9 positions match TRBD1. This CDR3 spans 14 amino acids. V shed 4 bases and J 4 bases; nucleotides not matched to a gene: 2. Germline V gene data show CDR1 as KGHSH and CDR2 as LQKENI. CDR3 in amino acids: CASSLGQGYNEQFF. The DNA for the CDR3 is TGTGCCAGCTCACTCGGACAGGGGTACAATGAGCAGTTCTTC.

J is TRBJ2-7 and V is TRBV19, with a weak D call TRBD2 (6 bases). With 5 bases removed from V and 2 bases from J, the gap between germline ends came to 16 bases. The CDR3 is 15 amino acids. Germline V gene lookup returns CDR1 LNHDA and CDR2 SQIVND (reference sequence). This chain's CDR3 is CASSWRDARTYEQYF. The CDR3 nucleotides are TGTGCCAGTAGTTGGCGGGACGCAAGAACCTACGAGCAGTACTTC.

This clone has a single count. J is TRBJ1-2 and V is TRBV7-9; 7 bases agree with TRBD1. J lost 8 bases, V lost 5 bases, and 5 bases had no gene match. This CDR3 spans 12 amino acids. Germline V gives CDR1 SEHNR, CDR2 FQNEAQ (reference sequence). The CDR3 protein is CASSPYRGGYTF. CDR3 DNA: TGTGCCAGCAGCCCATACAGGGGCGGCTACACCTTC.

This chain uses TRBV6-5 with TRBJ2-7; 7 positions match TRBD1. Germline values: CDR1 MNHEY, CDR2 SVGAGI. The junction had 5 bases not matched to a gene; V was cut back by 0 bases and J by 3 bases. This CDR3 contains 15 residues. The chain's CDR3 is CASSYSRGGGYEQYF. The CDR3 DNA sequence: TGTGCCAGCAGTTACTCGAGAGGGGGCGGCTACGAGCAGTACTTC.

The chain uses TRBV4-1 and TRBJ2-7, with 9 bases aligning to TRBD1. With 1 base clipped from V and 6 bases from J, the junction kept 13 bases outside the gene matches. The CDR3 contains 17 residues. In germline, CDR1 is MGHRA, CDR2 YSYEKL. CDR3 coding DNA: TGCGCCAGCAGCCAAGTGGGGGGATACAGGGGGCGCGGCGAGCAGTACTTC. This gives the protein CASSQVGGYRGRGEQYF.

This chain links TRBV5-1 with TRBJ2-7; D is possibly TRBD1 (5 bases). CDR1 is SGHRS and CDR2 is YFSETQ in the germline V gene. The V end lost 0 bases, the J end lost 3 bases, and 10 bases lay between the germline ends. There are 14 residues in the CDR3. The CDR3 bases are TGCGCCAGCAGCTTGGAAAAACAGGTCTACGAGCAGTACTTC. Amino acids: CASSLEKQVYEQYF.